Presented here are 32 T cell receptor beta chains from one specimen sequenced in a study of T-cell reconstitution after alpha-beta-depleted transplantation in children. Preparation of the TCRbeta library used unique molecular identifiers. TCRdb passed the PCR reads through MiXCR, listing each CDR3 protein once. This table has approximately 1,000,000 distinct CDR3 sequences, around 30% appearing once. The sample consisted of PBMCs, mostly from graft donor cells, taken 360 days after TCRalphabeta/CD19-depleted stem cell transplant. All receptors derive from a boy less than two years old who had a stem cell transplant for SCID, so the T cells may come from the graft donor.

V and J are TRBV3-1 and TRBJ2-3; D not certain. The CDR3 extends over 14 amino acids. V was pared by 1 base and J by 3 bases, with 8 bases between. CDR1 and CDR2 from the germline V gene are LGHDT and YNNKEL (reference sequence). This CDR3 is CASSQGPGTDTQYF. The CDR3 DNA reads as TGTGCCAGCAGCCAAGGACCCGGGACAGATACGCAGTATTTT.

The chain links TRBV10-3 to TRBJ1-3, with 7 bases matching TRBD1. V shed 2 bases and J 4 bases; nucleotides not matched to a gene: 8. The CDR3 loop spans 16 amino acids. The germline V gene has CDR1 ENHRY and CDR2 SYGVKD. The CDR3 region is CAISEGKGGDGNTIYF. CDR3 bases: TGTGCCATCAGTGAGGGAAAAGGGGGCGACGGAAACACCATATATTTT.

The chain carries TRBV10-3 and TRBJ2-7, with 10 bases that match TRBD1. CDR3 length equals 16 residues. Losses at the gene ends were 0 bases for V and 5 bases for J; bases not matched to a gene: 7. Germline CDR1 and CDR2: ENHRY and SYGVKD. CDR3 coding DNA: TGTGCCATCAGTGAGTCCCGGGACAGGGGCCCTCACGAGCAGTACTTC. Its translation is CAISESRDRGPHEQYF.

V is TRBV5-1 and J is TRBJ2-2, with D possibly being TRBD2 (5 bases). Germline V CDR1 and CDR2: SGHRS, YFSETQ. Deletions cut 4 bases from V and 0 bases from J, with 13 bases between. CDR3 length equals 16 residues. CDR3 nucleotides: TGCGCCAGCAGCCTTCGGACTCCGACGAACACCGGGGAGCTGTTTTTT. Its protein product is CASSLRTPTNTGELFF. The complete variable domain, with remaining parts taken from reference TRBV5-1 and TRBJ2-2, reads KAGVTQTPRYLIKTRGQQVTLSCSPISGHRSVSWYQQTPGQGLQFLFEYFSETQRNKGNFPGRFSGRQFSNSRSEMNVSTLELGDSALYLCASSLRTPTNTGELFFGEGSRLTVL.

The chain employs TRBV5-1 and TRBJ2-6; TRBD1 agrees at 7 bases. The J segment lost 2 bases and the V segment lost 4 bases, leaving 3 bases of the junction unmatched. The CDR3 consists of 15 residues. Per the germline V gene, CDR1 is SGHRS and CDR2 is YFSETQ. The CDR3 DNA reads as TGCGCCAGCAGCGTACAGGGGCCTGGGGCCAACGTCCTGACTTTC. Protein product: CASSVQGPGANVLTF.

At least ten counts were recorded for this clonotype. The V and J genes are TRBV16 and TRBJ2-1; possibly TRBD1 for D (6 bases). The CDR3 has 12 amino acids. Germline CDR1 reads KGHSY; CDR2 reads FQNENV. V shed 3 bases and J shed 10 bases, with 10 bases lying between them. The chain's CDR3 is CASSQQGLEQFF. CDR3 nucleotide sequence: TGTGCCAGCAGCCAGCAGGGGCTGGAGCAGTTCTTC.

This clonotype has more than one count but fewer than ten. The chain links TRBV29-1 to TRBJ2-7; D ambiguous. The CDR3 totals 12 residues. Germline V gene lookup returns CDR1 SQVTM and CDR2 ANQGSEA. The ends were cut back, 4 bases at V and 2 bases at J, with 9 bases in the middle. The CDR3 protein is CSVAIRTYEQYF. In nucleotides, the CDR3 is TGCAGCGTTGCAATTAGGACCTACGAGCAGTACTTC.

V is TRBV10-3 and J is TRBJ2-7, with D perhaps given as TRBD1 or TRBD2 (6 bases each). V was cut by 3 bases and J by 5 bases, with 14 bases left in between. The CDR3 has 14 residues. Germline CDR1 is ENHRY and CDR2 is SYGVKD. The CDR3 DNA is TGTGCCATCAGTGACGGGGGCCTAGAGAACGAGCAGTACTTC. Its translation is CAISDGGLENEQYF.

The chain recombines TRBV14 with TRBJ2-1; D tentatively fits TRBD1 or TRBD2 (5 bases each). The germline CDR1 and CDR2 sequences are SGHDN and FVKESK. The CDR3 loop spans 16 amino acids. The V and J ends lost 0 bases and 7 bases respectively, with 16 bases between them. For the CDR3, the DNA is TGTGCCAGCAGCCAAGACCCCCGGGGCCTTGCGAATGAGCAGTTCTTC. It translates to CASSQDPRGLANEQFF.

J is TRBJ2-7 and V is TRBV7-2; the match to TRBD2 covers 11 bases. CDR3 length equals 16 residues. Germline V lookup: CDR1 SGHTA, CDR2 FQGNSA. V lost 6 bases to trimming and J lost 0 bases; unmatched junction nucleotides: 7. In nucleotides, the CDR3 is TGTGCCAGCAGTTCACAGGGACTAGCGGTCTCCTACGAGCAGTACTTC. It translates to CASSSQGLAVSYEQYF. The full variable domain, completed using reference TRBV7-2 and TRBJ2-7, is GAGVSQSPSNKVTEKGKDVELRCDPISGHTALYWYRQSLGQGLEFLIYFQGNSAPDKSGLPSDRFSAERTGGSVSTLTIQRTQQEDSAVYLCASSSQGLAVSYEQYFGPGTRLTVT.

A few counts support this clonotype. CDR3 residues: CASSDRIRTSNQPQHF. The CDR3 nucleotides are TGCGCCAGCAGCGACCGGATTAGGACGAGCAATCAGCCCCAGCATTTT. The chain joins TRBV4-1 to TRBJ1-5; unclear D gene. CDR1 is MGHRA and CDR2 is YSYEKL in the germline V gene. Trimming cost V 5 bases and J 1 base, with 15 bases left between them. CDR3 length equals 16 residues.

This clonotype turned up a few times. The V and J genes are TRBV5-8 and TRBJ2-3, with D perhaps matching TRBD2 (5 bases). V shed 4 bases and J shed 3 bases, with 15 bases lying between them. Per germline, CDR1 SGHTS and CDR2 YDEGEE. This CDR3 spans 15 amino acids. The CDR3 nucleotides read TGTGCCAGCAGCCACCGCAACGGGAATACAGATACGCAGTATTTT. It codes for CASSHRNGNTDTQYF.

Only a few counts were recorded for this clonotype. The chain uses TRBV7-2 and TRBJ2-7; D remains unclear. The V gene's germline CDR1 is SGHTA and CDR2 FQGNSA. Trimming cost V 5 bases and J 0 bases, with 14 bases left between them. CDR3 length: 15 amino acids. The CDR3 DNA sequence: TGTGCCAGCAGCCCTGAGTTGGGCCCCTCCTACGAGCAGTACTTC. Encoded protein: CASSPELGPSYEQYF.

The chain employs TRBV20-1 and TRBJ2-5, with D perhaps TRBD1 or TRBD2 (5 bases each). Trimming cost V 3 bases and J 1 base, with 9 bases left between them. Germline values: CDR1 DFQATT, CDR2 SNEGSKA (reference sequence). This CDR3 comprises 13 residues. The chain's CDR3 is CSASPGRQETQYF. As DNA, the CDR3 is TGCAGTGCTAGCCCGGGACGCCAAGAGACCCAGTACTTC.

Written as DNA, the CDR3 is TGTGCCAGCAGTATCCGGGGGGCGGACACTGAAGCTTTCTTT. Amino acid sequence: CASSIRGADTEAFF. This sequence joins TRBV12-3 or TRBV12-4 and TRBJ1-1; possibly TRBD1 for D (6 bases). The CDR3 extends over 14 amino acids. Trimming took off 5 bases at V and 3 bases at J, with 13 bases between the two ends.

The V call is TRBV7-9, the J call TRBJ2-3, with 10 bases that match TRBD1. J lost 5 bases, V lost 5 bases, and 10 bases had no gene match. Per the germline V gene, CDR1 is SEHNR and CDR2 is FQNEAQ (reference sequence). This CDR3 comprises 16 residues. The CDR3 here is CASSPDRQGAQDTQYF. The CDR3 nucleotides are TGTGCCAGCAGCCCGGATCGACAGGGGGCACAAGATACGCAGTATTTT.

This clonotype has a handful of counts. CDR3 in DNA: TGCAGTGCTAGACTAACAGGGGCGGGTGAAGCTTTCTTT. Translation: CSARLTGAGEAFF. The rearrangement joins TRBV20-1 to TRBJ1-1, with 7 bases matching TRBD1. The germline CDR1 and CDR2 sequences are DFQATT and SNEGSKA (reference sequence). The CDR3 sequence is 13 residues long. Trimming cost V 2 bases and J 7 bases; bases outside gene matches: 7.

The rearrangement links TRBV15 to TRBJ1-3; TRBD1 is a possible D gene (6 bases). Trimming stripped 5 bases from V and 2 bases from J, with 16 bases between. Germline V lookup: CDR1 LNHNV, CDR2 YYDKDF (reference sequence). This CDR3 spans 16 amino acids. The CDR3 DNA reads TGTGCCACCAGCCTCATGCGGGCAGGGGCTGGAAACACCATATATTTT. Its protein product is CATSLMRAGAGNTIYF.

This clonotype was observed a few times. The chain uses TRBV28 and TRBJ2-7; the D call may be TRBD1 or TRBD2 (5 bases each). This CDR3 spans 17 amino acids. V was cut by 7 bases and J by 7 bases, with 29 bases left in between. CDR1 is MDHEN and CDR2 is SYDVKM in the germline V gene. The CDR3 sequence: CASTRILTGTRVGEQYF. The CDR3 coding sequence is TGTGCCAGCACCCGGATCCTGACCGGGACGCGAGTGGGGGAGCAGTACTTC. The full variable domain, rest sourced from reference TRBV28 and TRBJ2-7, is DVKVTQSSRYLVKRTGEKVFLECVQDMDHENMFWYRQDPGLGLRLIYFSYDVKMKEKGDIPEGYSVSREKKERFSLILESASTNQTSMYLCASTRILTGTRVGEQYFGPGTRLTVT.

This clonotype turned up a few times. The genes are TRBV4-1 and TRBJ2-1; D gene unclear. Germline CDR1 is MGHRA and CDR2 is YSYEKL. The CDR3 consists of 15 residues. V was trimmed by 6 bases and J by 4 bases, leaving 16 bases between them. CDR3 loop: CASRPRLDLYNEQFF. The CDR3, as DNA: TGCGCCAGCAGACCCAGGCTAGATTTGTACAATGAGCAGTTCTTC.

The chain carries TRBV6-2 or TRBV6-3 and TRBJ2-6; 8 bases fit TRBD1. CDR3 length: 18 amino acids. V was clipped by 6 bases and J by 3 bases; unmatched bases: 13. Germline lookup yields CDR1 MNHEY and CDR2 SVGEGT. In DNA form, the CDR3 reads TGTGCCAGCAGCCACTTTCAGGGGGCTATTGTTGGGGCCAACGTCCTGACTTTC. It specifies CASSHFQGAIVGANVLTF.

This clonotype was observed a few times. The rearrangement uses TRBV6-5 and TRBJ1-4; no clear D. CDR3 size: 12 residues. Trimming removed 5 bases from V and 7 bases from J, with 8 bases in between. The germline V gene has CDR1 MNHEY and CDR2 SVGAGI. CDR3 coding DNA: TGTGCCAGCAGTCCATCAGGTGAAAAACTGTTTTTT. Amino acid sequence: CASSPSGEKLFF.

V gene TRBV7-9 combines with J gene TRBJ2-2, with 8 bases aligning to TRBD2. Germline assignment: CDR1 SEHNR and CDR2 FQNEAQ (reference sequence). The length of the CDR3 is 16 residues. The V segment lost 6 bases and the J segment 3 bases; nucleotides outside the gene matches: 9. CDR3 region: CASSSGAGAYTGELFF. DNA of the CDR3: TGTGCCAGCAGTTCAGGAGCGGGGGCCTACACCGGGGAGCTGTTTTTT. The variable domain in full, with the rest retrieved from reference TRBV7-9 and TRBJ2-2, is DTGVSQNPRHKITKRGQNVTFRCDPISEHNRLYWYRQTLGQGPEFLTYFQNEAQLEKSRLLSDRFSAERPKGSFSTLEIQRTEQGDSAMYLCASSSGAGAYTGELFFGEGSRLTVL.

The gene calls are TRBV10-3 and TRBJ2-7; 9 bases fit TRBD1. The CDR3 is 17 residues long. Germline V gene sequence: CDR1 ENHRY, CDR2 SYGVKD. The V gene end was trimmed by 2 bases and the J gene end by 6 bases; junction bases not matched to a gene: 14. The CDR3 nucleotides read TGTGCCATCAGTGAGGAACCTACAGGGGGCGGCCGTTTCGAGCAGTACTTC. Residues: CAISEEPTGGGRFEQYF.

The chain couples TRBV5-1 to TRBJ1-3; D call uncertain. CDR1 SGHRS and CDR2 YFSETQ come from the germline V gene. The CDR3 length is 13 residues. Trimming pared 0 bases from V and 4 bases from J, leaving 5 bases between. The CDR3 loop is CASSLDLGNTIYF. The CDR3 DNA follows: TGCGCCAGCAGCTTGGATTTGGGAAACACCATATATTTT.

This clonotype was counted a few times. This chain links TRBV5-1 with TRBJ2-7; 8 nucleotides agree with TRBD1. Germline CDR1 is SGHRS and CDR2 is YFSETQ. V was clipped by 0 bases and J by 7 bases; unmatched bases: 6. This CDR3 contains 14 residues. CDR3 residues: CASSLAQGAGEQYF. Here the CDR3 DNA reads TGCGCCAGCAGCTTGGCCCAGGGGGCTGGGGAGCAGTACTTC.

This clonotype was seen just once. The chain is built from TRBV5-5 and TRBJ2-3, with D hard to call. Germline CDR1 is SGHKS and CDR2 is YYEKEE (reference sequence). V lost 1 base and J 2 bases, leaving 8 bases between the germline ends. The CDR3 is 14 amino acids. CDR3 nucleotides: TGTGCCAGCAGCTTGCACGTACCCACAGATACGCAGTATTTT. Protein product: CASSLHVPTDTQYF.

This clonotype was counted a few times. This chain links TRBV12-3 or TRBV12-4 with TRBJ2-1, with 8 bases identical to TRBD2. With 3 bases clipped from V and 0 bases from J, the junction kept 7 bases outside the gene matches. This CDR3 spans 17 amino acids. The CDR3 protein is CASSLASGWPSYNEQFF. In nucleotides, the CDR3 is TGTGCCAGCAGTTTGGCTAGCGGGTGGCCCTCCTACAATGAGCAGTTCTTC.

The CDR3 bases are TGTGCCAGCAGCGTAGGTGGTGCAATGAACACTGAAGCTTTCTTT. Protein sequence: CASSVGGAMNTEAFF. This rearrangement joins TRBV9 to TRBJ1-1; D is uncertain. V lost 0 bases, J lost 0 bases, and 9 bases lay in between. Germline V gives CDR1 SGDLS, CDR2 YYNGEE. The CDR3 sequence is 15 residues long. The full variable domain, in which reference TRBV9 and TRBJ1-1 provide the parts outside the CDR3, is DSGVTQTPKHLITATGQRVTLRCSPRSGDLSVYWYQQSLDQGLQFLIQYYNGEERAKGNILERFSAQQFPDLHSELNLSSLELGDSALYFCASSVGGAMNTEAFFGQGTRLTVV.

This clonotype was found once. This chain connects TRBV6-1 to TRBJ1-2; 7 bases align to TRBD1. The germline gives CDR1 MNHNS, CDR2 SASEGT. The V gene end was trimmed by 8 bases and the J gene end by 4 bases; junction bases not matched to a gene: 10. CDR3 length: 14 amino acids. This CDR3 is CASRQGQRGYGYTF. CDR3 bases: TGTGCCAGCCGACAGGGACAGCGAGGCTATGGCTACACCTTC.

The chain combines TRBV7-3 with TRBJ2-3, with 7 bases matching TRBD2. CDR1 is SGHTA, CDR2 FQGTGA, per germline. This CDR3 contains 17 residues. V shed 0 bases, J shed 1 base, and the junction held 7 bases outside the gene matches. CDR3 nucleotides: TGTGCCAGCAGCTTAACGGGGAGGGCTAGCGGCACAGATACGCAGTATTTT. It encodes CASSLTGRASGTDTQYF.

This rearrangement joins TRBV7-6 to TRBJ2-1, with 8 bases matching TRBD1. Unmatched junction bases numbered 8, after V lost 1 base and J lost 9 bases. Germline values: CDR1 SGHVS, CDR2 FNYEAQ. This CDR3 has 15 amino acids. CDR3 DNA sequence: TGTGCCAGCAGCTTAGTTCACAGGGGGAATAGTGAGCAGTTCTTC. The encoded protein is CASSLVHRGNSEQFF.